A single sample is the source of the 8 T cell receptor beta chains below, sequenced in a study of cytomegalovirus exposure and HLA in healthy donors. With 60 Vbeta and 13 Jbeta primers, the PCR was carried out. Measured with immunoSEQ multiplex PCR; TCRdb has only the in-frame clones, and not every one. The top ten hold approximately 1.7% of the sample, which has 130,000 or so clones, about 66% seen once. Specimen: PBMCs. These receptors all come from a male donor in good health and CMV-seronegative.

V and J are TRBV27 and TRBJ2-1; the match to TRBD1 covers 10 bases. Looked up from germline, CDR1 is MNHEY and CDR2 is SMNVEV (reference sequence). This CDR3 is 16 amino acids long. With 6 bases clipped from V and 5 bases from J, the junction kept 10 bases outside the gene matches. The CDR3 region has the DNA TGTGCCAGCAGCCCTTACGGGACAGGGGTGGACAATGAGCAGTTCTTC. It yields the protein CASSPYGTGVDNEQFF.

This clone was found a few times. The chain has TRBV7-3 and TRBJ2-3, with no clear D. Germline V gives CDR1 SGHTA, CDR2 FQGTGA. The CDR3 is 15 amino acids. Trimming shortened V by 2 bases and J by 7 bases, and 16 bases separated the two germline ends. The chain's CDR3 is CASSLYPSNSNTQYF. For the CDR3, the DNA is TGTGCCAGCAGCTTATACCCCTCCAACTCTAATACGCAGTATTTT.

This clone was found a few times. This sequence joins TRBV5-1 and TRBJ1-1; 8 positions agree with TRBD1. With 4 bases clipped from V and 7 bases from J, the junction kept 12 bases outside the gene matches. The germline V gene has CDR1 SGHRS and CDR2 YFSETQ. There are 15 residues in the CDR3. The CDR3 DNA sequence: TGCGCCAGCAGCAAAACGACAGGGGCTGTTTTTGAAGCTTTCTTT. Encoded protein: CASSKTTGAVFEAFF.

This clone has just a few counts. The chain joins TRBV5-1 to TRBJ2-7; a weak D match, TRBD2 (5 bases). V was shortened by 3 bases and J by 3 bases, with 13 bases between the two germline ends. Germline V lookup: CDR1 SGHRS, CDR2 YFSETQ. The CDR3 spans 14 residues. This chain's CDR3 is CASSSTSRGYEQYF. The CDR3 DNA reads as TGCGCCAGCAGCTCTACAAGTCGGGGCTACGAGCAGTACTTC. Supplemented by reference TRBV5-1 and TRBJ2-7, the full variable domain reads KAGVTQTPRYLIKTRGQQVTLSCSPISGHRSVSWYQQTPGQGLQFLFEYFSETQRNKGNFPGRFSGRQFSNSRSEMNVSTLELGDSALYLCASSSTSRGYEQYFGPGTRLTVT.

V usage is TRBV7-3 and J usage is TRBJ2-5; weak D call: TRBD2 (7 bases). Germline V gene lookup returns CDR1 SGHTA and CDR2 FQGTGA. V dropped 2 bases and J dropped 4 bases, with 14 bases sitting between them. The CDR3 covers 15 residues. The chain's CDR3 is CASSLGGGQGETQYF. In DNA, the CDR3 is TGTGCCAGCAGCTTAGGGGGGGGGCAAGGAGAGACCCAGTACTTC. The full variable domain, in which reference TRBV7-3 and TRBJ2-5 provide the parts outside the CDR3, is GAGVSQTPSNKVTEKGKYVELRCDPISGHTALYWYRQSLGQGPEFLIYFQGTGAADDSGLPNDRFFAVRPEGSVSTLKIQRTERGDSAVYLCASSLGGGQGETQYFGPGTRLLVL.

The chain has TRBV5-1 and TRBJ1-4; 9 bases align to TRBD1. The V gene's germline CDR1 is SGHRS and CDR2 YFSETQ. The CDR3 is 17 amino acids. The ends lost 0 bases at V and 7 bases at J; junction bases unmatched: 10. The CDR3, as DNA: TGCGCCAGCAGCTTGGCTCCCGGGACAGGGCGCGGTGAAAAACTGTTTTTT. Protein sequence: CASSLAPGTGRGEKLFF.

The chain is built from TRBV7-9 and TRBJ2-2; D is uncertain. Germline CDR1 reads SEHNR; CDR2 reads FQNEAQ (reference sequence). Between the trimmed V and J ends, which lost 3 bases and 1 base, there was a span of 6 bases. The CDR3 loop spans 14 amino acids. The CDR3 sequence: CASSFRRNTGELFF. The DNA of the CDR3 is TGTGCCAGCAGCTTTCGGAGGAACACCGGGGAGCTGTTTTTT.

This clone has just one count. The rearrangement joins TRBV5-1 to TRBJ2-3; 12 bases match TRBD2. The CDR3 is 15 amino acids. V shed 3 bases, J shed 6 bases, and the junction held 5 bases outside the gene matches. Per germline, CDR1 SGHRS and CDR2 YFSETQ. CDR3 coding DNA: TGCGCCAGCAGCTCCGGACTAGCGGGGCCCGATACGCAGTATTTT. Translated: CASSSGLAGPDTQYF.